This TCR beta chain was sequenced during a study of shared clonotypes between healthy human individuals. Trimming removed 3 bases from V and 6 bases from J, with 15 bases in between. This CDR3 has 15 amino acids. Germline V CDR1 and CDR2: SGHTA, FQGNSA. Source study methods: ImmunoSEQ sequences covered only the junction and lacked quality scores; filtering therefore differed. Produced via immunoSEQ multiplex PCR; TCRdb's table is partial and in-frame only. V and J calls and clone size are given by that table; D and trimming were obtained from the DNA. The data contain about 1,500,000 clones, roughly 96% of them singletons.

Sequenced sample: naive CD4+ T cells sorted from blood. The subset here: CD45RA+ positively selected. This clonotype was sampled from a man aged 25 to 45 in good health. The V and J genes are TRBV7-2 and TRBJ2-1; D unclear. This CDR3 reads CASSFNPGPTNEQFF. The CDR3 DNA is TGTGCCAGCAGCTTCAATCCTGGTCCCACCAATGAGCAGTTCTTC.